This TCR beta chain emerged from a study of cytomegalovirus exposure and HLA in healthy donors (TCRdb year 2017). Looking at the study overall: In an earlier analysis of 550 to 750 of the donors, less than 350 Gb of sequence data and 117 million unique TCR beta sequences from 180 million or so T cells were reported. Roughly 300 gigabases of sequencing data and roughly 90 million unique TCR sequences were included in an early release covering roughly 600 HLA-typed donors. Of the roughly 400 genotyped donors, about 80% fell in the genetic ancestry cluster associated with self-reported Caucasian donors. The aim of the study was to test whether cataloging public T cell receptors could identify signatures of past pathogen exposure. The study profiled the T cell repertoires of 500 to 800 subjects by immunosequencing and related them to cytomegalovirus serostatus. A separate validation cohort of 90 to 150 different subjects was used in addition to the roughly 670-subject first cohort. The study combined high-throughput TCR immunosequencing, statistical association of individual TCRs with disease status, and machine learning to predict cytomegalovirus infection status. In a later analysis, previously published TCR beta repertoires from 666 donors were re-analyzed and high-resolution HLA genotyping was added so that TCR occurrence patterns could be studied. In the later analysis, no new phenotypic data were used to find candidate immune exposures; instead, reliance was placed on TCR beta sequences and their occurrence across donors. In an earlier analysis of a few hundred of the donors, high-throughput TCR beta sequencing was used to judge whether each TCR beta V gene segment behaved as functional or pseudogenic. Donor age, sex, ethnicity and CMV serostatus were collected together with the repertoire data. A later genetic analysis used genome-wide SNP genotypes for about 60% of the 666 donors, treating that subset as a discovery cohort. Every discovery cohort repertoire had been produced on one sequencing platform. Both class I and class II loci were covered by HLA typing, at four-digit resolution. The number of typed donors differed by locus: roughly 629-640 for A, B, C, DRB1 and DQB1; some 500 for DQA1; some 610 for DPA1; and around 470 for DPB1. A handful of DR-DQ haplotypes were handled as single units for association and clustering because linkage in the cohort was strong. Among about 370 genotyped donors of the cohort, an average of about 240,000 unique TCR beta nucleotide sequences was sequenced per donor, of which 15% to 20% were non-productive.

The CDR3 goes from the cysteine to the phenylalanine over 11 residues. Of the read, only the CDR3 DNA is kept; its 33 bases are in frame from base 1. Sequences SGHVS (CDR1) and FQNEAQ (CDR2) are obtained from the germline V gene. V is clipped by 5 bases and J by 5 bases, and the sequence between their germline boundaries is 6 bases long. Comments on this clone: Which antigen it targets is not known. One base away there is no much larger clone; base qualities are not given.

The study at large found these results: A few of the identified cytomegalovirus-associated TCR beta chains were confirmed in vitro to be specific for cytomegalovirus antigens. Compared with the roughly 720-donor mean, donors in an Asian-associated ancestry cluster had fewer N-insertions in productive TCRs, according to a later genetic analysis. While some public TCRs were present in many individuals, most TCR sequences turned up only very rarely across donors. A later genetic analysis associated a missense DCLRE1C variant with V-gene and J-gene trimming of TCR beta chains, and an independent cohort replicated the association. According to a later analysis, most CMV-associated TCR beta chains appeared to be HLA-restricted, and the HLA associations seemed to be driven largely by CMV exposure. At a false discovery rate of 0.05, a later analysis linked under 20,000 TCR beta sequences to specific HLA alleles. A cluster of highly shared sequence variants was judged likely to be a technical artifact of the sequencing pipeline. Linkage disequilibrium might explain the correlated functional status among segregating V segments, but an unknown experimental factor could not be ruled out. A further reported finding was that TCR beta sequences accurately predicted the HLA-A and HLA-B alleles for most subjects in the first cohort. Some IMGT-functional V segments, including TRBV6-2 and TRBV6-3, could not be told apart with the 87-base-pair reads, so those segments were excluded. Because some donors lacked HLA typing at each locus, the association tests relied only on the typed subset. A later analysis found that HLA-associated TCR beta chains were more clonally expanded and had lower generation probabilities than equally common non-associated chains. In an earlier analysis of around 600 of the donors, most TCR beta V segments appeared in productive rearrangements about 90% or about 30% of the time, broadly matching IMGT annotations. In this cohort, only TCR beta chains were sequenced, and detectable features were limited by the absence of alpha or paired-chain data. The earlier analysis of some 540 of the donors excluded seventeen rarely observed V segments, including chromosome 9 orphons, because counts were too low. Several of the top co-occurrence clusters appeared to be linked to parvovirus B19, influenza, CMV and Epstein-Barr virus, according to a later analysis. The study gave a list of more than 150 TCR beta chains associated with cytomegalovirus. When HLA alleles, especially DR and DQ, strongly co-occurred, TCR associations were difficult to assign to individual alleles. For the cohort, immune exposure information was limited to CMV serostatus. The authors suggested that the approach could potentially be extended to other disease states and immunological phenotypes. Cytomegalovirus status was reported to be diagnosed by the classifier with high specificity and sensitivity in both the original and validation cohorts. In a later analysis, the rate of TCR association differed among HLA loci, with DRB1 alleles having the most associated TCRs and HLA-C alleles having the fewest. Sequencing depth was assumed to be roughly uniform across donors in the presence/absence analyses, though that assumption may not hold.

Receptors were amplified or captured by the immunoSEQ multiplex PCR assay. A mixture of 60 forward primers for TCR Vbeta segments and 13 reverse primers for TCR Jbeta segments was used in the multiplex PCR. Amplification of the CDR3 region of rearranged TCR beta genes was performed with a multiplex PCR assay on genomic DNA. On the Illumina HiSeq System, the amplified TCR beta libraries were sequenced as 87-base-pair reads. On the study's bioinformatics: A later analysis tallied tens of millions of unique TCR beta chains across the approximately 670 repertoires, and some 12 million of those chains were shared by two or more donors. Raw reads were error-corrected and collapsed into unique sequences by a nearest-neighbor algorithm in which closely related sequences were merged to remove PCR and sequencing errors. Alignment of CDR3 sequences to IMGT reference sequences was used to assign V, D and J gene segments. Each retained sequence needed at least a six-nucleotide match to both a V gene segment and a J gene segment. Rearrangements were classified as productive when the CDR3 lacked stop codons and remained in frame with V and J, and all other rearrangements were classified as non-productive. CDR3 was defined according to IMGT convention as the region running from the second conserved V-encoded cysteine to the conserved J-encoded phenylalanine. Sequences without an unambiguous match to a single V gene segment were excluded from the earlier analysis of 450 to 750 of the donors. An earlier analysis of fewer than 650 of the donors classified V segments as functional when productive rearrangements were above 56.7% and as segregating when the standard deviation between donors was above 5%. A statistical classification framework was developed to diagnose cytomegalovirus status using the catalog of TCR beta chain sequences. In a later analysis, V and J genes were assigned by comparing TCR nucleotide sequences against IMGT/GENE-DB human TR gene sequences. The TCRdist pipeline was used in a later analysis to assign CDR3 sequences and most-parsimonious VDJ recombination scenarios. In a later analysis, every TCR beta chain was defined by the combination of its CDR3 amino acid sequence and its V-gene family, and reads without a unique V-gene family were dropped. A later analysis removed several hundred highly shared, low-generation-probability nucleotide sequences to deal with suspected cross-contamination and a sequencing artifact. A later analysis calculated a clonal expansion index for each public chain from normalized within-repertoire ranks of inferred template counts. In a later analysis, generation probabilities were computed with a VDJ recombination model fitted to out-of-frame rearrangements, and the resulting probabilities were checked against IGoR. In a later analysis, hypergeometric tests were used to score TCR-TCR, TCR-HLA and TCR-CMV co-occurrence, with a repertoire-size bias correction applied to TCR pairs. False discovery rates were estimated in a later analysis by permuting HLA or CMV assignments 20 times. In a later analysis, co-occurring TCRs were grouped using DBSCAN, with TCRdist sequence similarity added in when clustering inside HLA-allele-positive subsets. Repertoires with fewer than 30,000 or more than 120,000 public chains were left out of co-occurrence clustering, as were four to six repertoires with anomalous nucleotide sharing. The immuneACCESS repertoire file appears here via TCRdb, limited to in-frame rearrangements. These files lack a portion of the clones; in checked studies, under half of the deficit traces to unresolved V genes, and the cause of the others is not known. That table is the source of V, J and clone size, and D and trimming were worked out from the DNA. The sample table contains just over 60,000 clones; only one count was recorded for 80% to 90% of them. In total, the top ten clones hold about 1.5% of the sample.

The cohort comprised 666 healthy bone marrow donors. All cohort members were sampled while nominally healthy, although unrecorded immune exposures were likely present. The donor tested CMV seronegative and was one of the 352 seronegative cohort members. A peripheral blood sample was provided by each donor, and peripheral blood mononuclear cells were used for TCR beta sequencing. The Qiagen DNeasy Blood Extraction Kit was used to extract genomic DNA from the blood cell samples. The rearranged segments are TRBV7-8 and TRBJ2-5, with the D gene not confidently named. Sequences were obtained from PBMCs. The sequence was collected from a man between 18 and 35 years old in good health and CMV-seronegative. The CDR3 sequence is CASSRRETQYF. In nucleotides, the sequence is TGTGCCAGCAGCCGCAGGGAGACCCAGTACTTC. Supplemented by the reference TRBV7-8 and TRBJ2-5 proteins around the CDR3, the complete variable domain is GAGVSQSPRYKVAKRGQDVALRCDPISGHVSLFWYQQALGQGPEFLTYFQNEAQLDKSGLPSDRFFAERPEGSVSTLKIQRTQQEDSAVYLCASSRRETQYFGPGTRLLVL.